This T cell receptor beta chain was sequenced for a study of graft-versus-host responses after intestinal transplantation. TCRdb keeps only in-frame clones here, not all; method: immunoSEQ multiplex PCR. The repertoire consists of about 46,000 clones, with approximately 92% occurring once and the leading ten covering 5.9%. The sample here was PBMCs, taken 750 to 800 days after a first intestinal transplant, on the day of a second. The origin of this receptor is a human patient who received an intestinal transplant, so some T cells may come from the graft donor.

This chain's CDR3 is CASSQGTSGSSDEQFF. DNA for the CDR3: TGCGCCAGCAGCCAGGGGACTAGCGGGAGTAGCGATGAGCAGTTCTTC. V gene TRBV4-1 combines with J gene TRBJ2-1, with 14 bases that match TRBD2. The CDR3 is 16 amino acids. The germline V gene encodes CDR1 MGHRA and CDR2 YSYEKL. The ends lost 3 bases at V and 8 bases at J; junction bases unmatched: 6.